This TCR beta chain was sequenced during a study of shared clonotypes between healthy human individuals. The DNA input per sorted-subset replicate PCR was 150 to 200 ng, corresponding to around 30,000 T cell genomes. Using immunoSEQ multiplex PCR, the repertoire was profiled, and TCRdb retains in-frame clones only, with some absent. The data contain around 620,000 clones, 85% to 95% of them singletons. Selected positively for CCR7 and CD45RO-negative, naive CD8 cells excluded terminally differentiated effector memory CD45RA+ cells. Material: naive CD8+ T cells sorted from blood. This TCR was sampled from a woman younger than 45 in good health.

The CDR3 sequence is CASSGTSGYGYTF. CDR3 bases: TGTGCCAGCAGTGGGACCAGCGGCTATGGCTACACCTTC. This chain connects TRBV2 to TRBJ1-2; no clear D. The CDR3 runs 13 residues. The germline V and J ends were trimmed by 4 bases and 4 bases, with 10 bases remaining between them. Germline V lookup: CDR1 SNHLY, CDR2 FYNNEI.